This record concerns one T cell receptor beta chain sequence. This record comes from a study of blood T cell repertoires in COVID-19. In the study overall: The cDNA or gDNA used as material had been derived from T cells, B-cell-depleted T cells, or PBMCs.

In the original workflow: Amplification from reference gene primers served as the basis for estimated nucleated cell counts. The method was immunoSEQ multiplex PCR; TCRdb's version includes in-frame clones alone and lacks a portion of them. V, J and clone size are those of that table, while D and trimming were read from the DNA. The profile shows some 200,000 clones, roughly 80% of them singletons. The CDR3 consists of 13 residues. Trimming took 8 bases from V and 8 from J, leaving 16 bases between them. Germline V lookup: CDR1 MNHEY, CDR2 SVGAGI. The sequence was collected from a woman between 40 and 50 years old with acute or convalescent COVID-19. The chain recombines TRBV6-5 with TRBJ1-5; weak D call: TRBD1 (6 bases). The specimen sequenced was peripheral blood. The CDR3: CASLDGGMKPQHF. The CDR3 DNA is TGTGCCAGCCTTGATGGGGGCATGAAGCCCCAGCATTTT.